A single sample gave rise to the 18 T cell receptor beta chains below, sequenced in a study of OX40 agonist ivuxolimab in advanced cancers. The table came from immunoSEQ multiplex PCR; TCRdb's copy has only in-frame clones and leaves some out. This table has roughly 60,000 clones, approximately 86% appearing once. The sequences come from CD4+ or CD8+ T cells sorted from blood, collected in a trial of the OX40 agonist ivuxolimab. These receptors originate from an adult with an advanced solid tumor such as melanoma, head and neck, liver or kidney cancer.

V usage is TRBV6-1 and J usage is TRBJ2-7; 7 bases agree with TRBD1. This CDR3 is built from 15 residues. Per germline, CDR1 MNHNS and CDR2 SASEGT. The trim removed 2 bases at V and 3 bases at J, leaving 7 bases unmatched. The CDR3 region is CASSEPYRGYYEQYF. The CDR3 bases are TGTGCCAGCAGTGAACCGTACAGGGGATACTACGAGCAGTACTTC.

This clone has just a few counts. The chain is built from TRBV2 and TRBJ2-3; TRBD2 matches at 8 bases. The V segment lost 7 bases and the J segment 1 base; nucleotides outside the gene matches: 10. The length of the CDR3 is 16 residues. Germline CDR1 reads SNHLY; CDR2 reads FYNNEI. CDR3 nucleotide sequence: TGTGCCAGCACCGCGGCGGGGGGCTCGGGCACAGATACGCAGTATTTT. Its protein product is CASTAAGGSGTDTQYF.

The J gene is TRBJ2-3, the V gene TRBV7-6, with 10 bases matching TRBD2. Losses at the gene ends were 4 bases for V and 1 base for J; bases not matched to a gene: 8. From germline, CDR1 is SGHVS and CDR2 FNYEAQ. This CDR3 is 17 amino acids long. The CDR3 loop is CASSSTAGGAGTDTQYF. The CDR3, as DNA: TGTGCCAGCAGCTCTACAGCGGGGGGGGCGGGCACAGATACGCAGTATTTT.

The V gene is TRBV9, the J gene TRBJ2-3, with D unclear. Between the trimmed V and J ends, which lost 1 base and 3 bases, there was a span of 12 bases. The CDR3 has 15 residues. CDR1 is SGDLS and CDR2 is YYNGEE in the germline V gene. CDR3 region: CASSVTTIGTDTQYF. The DNA of the CDR3 is TGTGCCAGCAGCGTAACGACGATTGGGACAGATACGCAGTATTTT.

The chain is built from TRBV5-1 and TRBJ2-1; D is possibly TRBD2 (7 bases). Germline CDR1 is SGHRS and CDR2 is YFSETQ. The CDR3 totals 16 residues. The V end was cut by 4 bases, the J end by 9 bases, with 23 bases between. CDR3 DNA sequence: TGCGCCAGCAGCCCTACCTTGGGGGGGCCCATAGGTGAGCAGTTCTTC. Translation gives CASSPTLGGPIGEQFF.

V usage is TRBV28 and J usage is TRBJ2-3; D may be TRBD1 (6 bases). The V end lost 4 bases, the J end lost 2 bases, and 19 bases lay between the germline ends. The CDR3 spans 17 residues. Germline V gene lookup returns CDR1 MDHEN and CDR2 SYDVKM. CDR3 protein: CASSSLEPGHLTDTQYF. The CDR3 DNA is TGTGCCAGCAGTTCACTCGAACCGGGACACCTCACAGATACGCAGTATTTT. The complete variable domain, with remaining parts taken from reference TRBV28 and TRBJ2-3, reads DVKVTQSSRYLVKRTGEKVFLECVQDMDHENMFWYRQDPGLGLRLIYFSYDVKMKEKGDIPEGYSVSREKKERFSLILESASTNQTSMYLCASSSLEPGHLTDTQYFGPGTRLTVL.

The chain carries TRBV7-3 and TRBJ2-5; D perhaps matches TRBD2 (6 bases). CDR3 length: 15 amino acids. CDR1 and CDR2 from the germline V gene are SGHTA and FQGTGA. Trimming removed 5 bases at V and 2 bases at J, with 15 bases between. The CDR3 loop is CASSLVGGIQETQYF. The CDR3 DNA reads as TGTGCCAGCAGCCTAGTAGGCGGGATACAAGAGACCCAGTACTTC.

The chain is built from TRBV19 and TRBJ2-4; D ambiguous. Germline CDR1 is LNHDA and CDR2 is SQIVND (reference sequence). V was cut by 5 bases and J by 2 bases, with 19 bases left in between. The CDR3 length is 17 residues. In DNA form, the CDR3 reads TGTGCCAGTAGTCCCCCCCGGCCGATACTAACCAAAAACATTCAGTACTTC. Amino acids: CASSPPRPILTKNIQYF.

For this clone: The limits of the CDR3 on the DNA are not certain, so only TCRdb's listed CDR3 is given. V usage is TRBV29-1 and J usage is TRBJ2-5; the DNA was not compared with TRBD2, the D call given in the table. The CDR3 totals 11 residues, both ends included. CDR1 is SQVTM and CDR2 is ANQGSEA in the germline V gene. The CDR3 here is CSVASGNTKYF.

CDR3 DNA: TGTGCCAGCAGGCGGACTAGCGGAGCTAGCACAGATACGCAGTATTTT. As protein: CASRRTSGASTDTQYF. This chain uses TRBV6-4 with TRBJ2-3; 10 bases are shared with TRBD2. The CDR3 is 16 amino acids. CDR1 is MRHNA, CDR2 SNTAGT, per germline. The ends lost 6 bases at V and 0 bases at J; junction bases unmatched: 6.

CDR3 sequence reads: CASSRLADTDTQYF. The DNA for the CDR3 is TGCGCCAGCAGCCGACTAGCGGACACAGATACGCAGTATTTT. This sequence joins TRBV4-3 and TRBJ2-3; 9 bases are shared with TRBD2. The germline gives CDR1 LGHNA, CDR2 YSLEER. There are 14 residues in the CDR3. V dropped 4 bases and J dropped 2; count of bases not matched to a gene: 1.

J is TRBJ1-2 and V is TRBV29-1; TRBD1 is a possible D gene (5 bases). This CDR3 has 13 amino acids. V lost 6 bases and J 4 bases, leaving 15 bases between the germline ends. Germline V CDR1 and CDR2: SQVTM, ANQGSEA. CDR3 in amino acids: CSVGQGWGYGYTF. In nucleotides, the CDR3 is TGCAGCGTGGGGCAGGGATGGGGCTATGGCTACACCTTC. Variable domain in full (rest from reference TRBV29-1 and TRBJ1-2): SAVISQKPSRDICQRGTSLTIQCQVDSQVTMMFWYRQQPGQSLTLIATANQGSEATYESGFVIDKFPISRPNLTFSTLTVSNMSPEDSSIYLCSVGQGWGYGYTFGSGTRLTVV.

The chain uses TRBV6-4 and TRBJ2-7, with TRBD1 matching over 8 bases. The CDR3 sequence is 18 residues long. Germline loops: CDR1 MRHNA, CDR2 SNTAGT. V lost 5 bases to trimming and J lost 2 bases; unmatched junction nucleotides: 17. This CDR3 is CASSTLPIDRGLTYEQYF. The CDR3, as DNA: TGTGCCAGCAGTACCCTCCCGATCGACAGGGGACTTACCTACGAGCAGTACTTC.

The genes are TRBV14 and TRBJ2-7; 7 bases are shared with TRBD1. This CDR3 has 12 amino acids. Germline V CDR1 and CDR2: SGHDN, FVKESK. V was pared by 3 bases and J by 6 bases, with 2 bases of the junction left unmatched. The CDR3, as DNA: TGTGCCAGCAGCCAGACAGGGTCCGAGCAGTACTTC. This gives the protein CASSQTGSEQYF.

V and J are TRBV5-1 and TRBJ2-6; maybe TRBD1 (5 bases). From germline, CDR1 is SGHRS and CDR2 YFSETQ. CDR3 length: 16 amino acids. Between the trimmed V and J ends, which lost 3 bases and 0 bases, there was a span of 10 bases. CDR3 bases: TGCGCCAGCAGCTCGGACGGACACTCTGGGGCCAACGTCCTGACTTTC. Translated, it gives CASSSDGHSGANVLTF. Full variable domain (rest looked up from reference TRBV5-1 and TRBJ2-6): KAGVTQTPRYLIKTRGQQVTLSCSPISGHRSVSWYQQTPGQGLQFLFEYFSETQRNKGNFPGRFSGRQFSNSRSEMNVSTLELGDSALYLCASSSDGHSGANVLTFGAGSRLTVL.

The V call is TRBV27, the J call TRBJ1-1, with D perhaps TRBD1 (5 bases). Germline lookup yields CDR1 MNHEY and CDR2 SMNVEV (reference sequence). The ends were cut back, 6 bases at V and 1 base at J, with 12 bases in the middle. CDR3 length equals 14 residues. CDR3 sequence: CASRGVYRNTEAFF. The CDR3, as DNA: TGTGCCAGCAGGGGGGTATACCGGAACACTGAAGCTTTCTTT.

The chain carries TRBV7-9 and TRBJ2-7, with 10 nucleotides matching TRBD1. CDR1 and CDR2 from the germline V gene are SEHNR and FQNEAQ (reference sequence). The ends lost 3 bases at V and 3 bases at J; junction bases unmatched: 8. The CDR3 runs to 16 residues. The CDR3 here is CASSLTTGTGDYEQYF. The CDR3 coding sequence is TGTGCCAGCAGCTTGACGACCGGGACAGGGGACTACGAGCAGTACTTC.

This CDR3 is CASNGTPRGKLAQHF. In DNA form, the CDR3 reads TGTGCCAGCAACGGTACCCCAAGGGGCAAATTAGCCCAGCATTTT. The chain is built from TRBV28 and TRBJ1-5; a possible D gene is TRBD1 (5 bases). V was clipped by 7 bases and J by 11 bases, with 24 bases between them. This CDR3 has 15 amino acids. Germline-derived CDR1 and CDR2 are MDHEN and SYDVKM.